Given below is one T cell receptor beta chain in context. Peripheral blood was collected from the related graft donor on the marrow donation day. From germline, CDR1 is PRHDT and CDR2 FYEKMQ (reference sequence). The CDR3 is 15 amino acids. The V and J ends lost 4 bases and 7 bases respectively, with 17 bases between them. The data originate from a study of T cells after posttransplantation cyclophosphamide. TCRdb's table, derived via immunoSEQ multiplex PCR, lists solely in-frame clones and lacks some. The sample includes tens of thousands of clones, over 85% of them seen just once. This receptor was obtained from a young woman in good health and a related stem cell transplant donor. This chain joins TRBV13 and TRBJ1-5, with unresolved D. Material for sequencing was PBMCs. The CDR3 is CASSSLRKGPQPQHF. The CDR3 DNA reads TGTGCCAGCAGCTCGTTGAGAAAGGGCCCGCAGCCCCAGCATTTT.